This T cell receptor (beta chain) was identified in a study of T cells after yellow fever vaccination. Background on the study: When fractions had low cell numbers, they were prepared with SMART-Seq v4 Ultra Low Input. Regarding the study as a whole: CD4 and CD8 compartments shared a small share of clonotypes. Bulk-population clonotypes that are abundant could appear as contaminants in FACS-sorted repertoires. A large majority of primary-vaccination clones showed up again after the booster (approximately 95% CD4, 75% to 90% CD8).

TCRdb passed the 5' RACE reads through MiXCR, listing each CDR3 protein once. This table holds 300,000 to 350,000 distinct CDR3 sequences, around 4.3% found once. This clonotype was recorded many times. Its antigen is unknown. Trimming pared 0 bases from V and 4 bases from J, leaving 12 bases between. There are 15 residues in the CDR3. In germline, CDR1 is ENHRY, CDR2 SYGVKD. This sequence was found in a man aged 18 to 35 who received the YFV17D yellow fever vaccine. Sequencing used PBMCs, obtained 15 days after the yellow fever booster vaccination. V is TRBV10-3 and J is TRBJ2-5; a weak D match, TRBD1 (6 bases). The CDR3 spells CAISESKQGPETQYF. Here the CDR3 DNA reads TGTGCCATCAGTGAGTCGAAACAGGGCCCAGAGACCCAGTACTTC.